Listed here are 28 T cell receptor beta chains from one sample, sequenced in a study of blood T cell repertoires in COVID-19. The method was immunoSEQ multiplex PCR; TCRdb's version includes in-frame clones alone and lacks a portion of them. The sample has under 300,000 clones; about 85% are singletons. The sequenced material came from peripheral blood. Receptor source: a man aged 30 to 45 who had recovered from COVID-19.

CDR3 nucleotides: TGCGCCAGCAGCCAAGAACTCTCCTACGAGCAGTACGTC. This codes for CASSQELSYEQYV. The chain uses TRBV4-1 and TRBJ2-7; D remains unclear. The V and J ends lost 0 bases and 0 bases respectively, with 3 bases between them. CDR1 MGHRA and CDR2 YSYEKL come from the germline V gene. The CDR3 consists of 13 residues.

Only a few counts were recorded for this clone. The chain links TRBV6-5 to TRBJ1-3, with a weak D call TRBD1 (6 bases). The CDR3 loop spans 14 amino acids. Per the germline V gene, CDR1 is MNHEY and CDR2 is SVGAGI. Trimming pared 8 bases from V and 0 bases from J, leaving 11 bases between. CDR3 DNA: TGTGCCAGCCACAAGACAGGCTCTGGAAACACCATATATTTT. This codes for CASHKTGSGNTIYF.

The chain links TRBV5-1 to TRBJ2-5; tentatively, D is TRBD1 (7 bases). This CDR3 has 14 residues. Germline lookup yields CDR1 SGHRS and CDR2 YFSETQ. V lost 1 base to trimming and J lost 5 bases, with 12 bases between them. The CDR3 sequence is CASSLRSGGETQYF. CDR3 in DNA: TGCGCCAGCAGCTTGCGTTCAGGGGGGGAGACCCAGTACTTC.

The chain is built from TRBV7-9 and TRBJ2-1; a weak D match, TRBD2 (5 bases). The CDR3 runs to 14 residues. Germline V lookup: CDR1 SEHNR, CDR2 FQNEAQ (reference sequence). V gave up 4 bases and J gave up 8 bases, with 15 bases separating them. The CDR3 here is CASSSRALAYEQFF. Written as DNA, the CDR3 is TGTGCCAGCAGCTCCCGGGCCCTAGCTTATGAGCAGTTCTTC.

The gene calls are TRBV18 and TRBJ2-5, with TRBD1 matching 7 bases. The V segment lost 0 bases and the J segment 4 bases; nucleotides outside the gene matches: 8. Germline loops: CDR1 KGHSH, CDR2 LQKENI. The CDR3 is made up of 16 amino acids. The CDR3 loop reads CASSPPGQSSRETQYF. The CDR3 nucleotides read TGTGCCAGCTCACCACCGGGACAGTCATCCCGAGAGACCCAGTACTTC.

CDR3 amino acids: CASSSGDSHEQFF. The CDR3 DNA reads TGTGCCAGCAGTTCGGGCGACAGCCACGAGCAGTTCTTC. The rearrangement uses TRBV11-3 and TRBJ2-1, with TRBD1 as a possible D gene (5 bases). This CDR3 is built from 13 residues. Trimming pared 6 bases from V and 10 bases from J, leaving 16 bases between. Germline-derived CDR1 and CDR2 are SGHNT and YENEEA. The complete variable domain, with remaining parts taken from reference TRBV11-3 and TRBJ2-1, reads EAGVVQSPRYKIIEKKQPVAFWCNPISGHNTLYWYLQNLGQGPELLIRYENEEAVDDSQLPKDRFSAERLKGVDSTLKIQPAELGDSAVYLCASSSGDSHEQFFGPGTRLTVL.

V is TRBV4-1 and J is TRBJ1-1, with 9 bases lining up with TRBD1. The V and J ends lost 4 bases and 0 bases, in that order; junction bases with no gene match: 12. The V gene's germline CDR1 is MGHRA and CDR2 YSYEKL. The CDR3 length is 18 residues. The CDR3 loop is CASSPQQGAFGMNTEAFF. The CDR3 DNA is TGCGCCAGCAGCCCCCAACAGGGGGCGTTTGGAATGAACACTGAAGCTTTCTTT.

This chain links TRBV3-1 (or the pseudogene TRBV3-2) with TRBJ2-5, with 9 bases fitting TRBD2. This CDR3 is built from 17 residues. Germline V gives CDR1 LGHDT, CDR2 YNNKEL (reference sequence). V was clipped by 0 bases and J by 2 bases; unmatched bases: 7. CDR3 nucleotide sequence: TGTGCCAGCAGCCAAGATCTGTGGCGGGGGGGTCAAGAGACCCAGTACTTC. This gives the protein CASSQDLWRGGQETQYF.

V usage is TRBV5-4 and J usage is TRBJ1-2, with 8 bases identical to TRBD1. Losses at the gene ends were 0 bases for V and 8 bases for J; bases not matched to a gene: 12. The CDR3 consists of 16 residues. Germline lookup yields CDR1 SGHNT and CDR2 YYREEE (reference sequence). In DNA form, the CDR3 reads TGTGCCAGCAGCTTGGGACCCCCGGGACAGGACGTCGGCTACACCTTC. Encoded protein: CASSLGPPGQDVGYTF.

CDR3 loop: CASSMGGLGADEQFF. The CDR3 DNA follows: TGTGCCAGTAGTATGGGGGGGTTAGGGGCCGATGAGCAGTTCTTC. The J gene is TRBJ2-1, the V gene TRBV19; TRBD2 aligns across 7 bases. The germline CDR1 and CDR2 sequences are LNHDA and SQIVND (reference sequence). The CDR3 runs 15 residues. The ends lost 3 bases at V and 8 bases at J; junction bases unmatched: 10.

This chain links TRBV25-1 with TRBJ2-1; D is perhaps TRBD1 (6 bases). Between the trimmed V and J ends, which lost 4 bases and 3 bases, there was a span of 10 bases. This CDR3 region has 14 residues. The germline V gene encodes CDR1 MGHDK and CDR2 SYGVNS. For the CDR3, the DNA is TGTGCCAGCAGTGCGCAGGGGAACTACAATGAGCAGTTCTTC. This codes for CASSAQGNYNEQFF.

The chain couples TRBV2 to TRBJ1-1; 7 nucleotides line up with TRBD1. From germline, CDR1 is SNHLY and CDR2 FYNNEI. The CDR3 consists of 12 residues. Unmatched junction bases numbered 8, after V lost 11 bases and J lost 5 bases. The CDR3 sequence is CAVLQGRTEAFF. The DNA for the CDR3 is TGTGCCGTCTTACAGGGGCGAACTGAAGCTTTCTTT.

V gene TRBV2 combines with J gene TRBJ1-6; perhaps TRBD1 as D (6 bases). Trimming stripped 7 bases from V and 4 bases from J, with 20 bases between. The CDR3 sequence is 17 residues long. The germline gives CDR1 SNHLY, CDR2 FYNNEI. CDR3 protein: CASILGRGAAYNSPLHF. DNA for the CDR3: TGTGCCAGCATCCTAGGGAGGGGGGCGGCTTATAATTCACCCCTCCACTTT.

The CDR3, as DNA: TGTGCCAGCAGCTTGGCCTATACAGGGCTAACTCCAGAGACCCAGTACTTC. Amino acids: CASSLAYTGLTPETQYF. The chain employs TRBV5-6 and TRBJ2-5; D possibly corresponds to TRBD1 (6 bases). Germline assignment: CDR1 SGHDT and CDR2 YYEEEE. Between the trimmed V and J ends, which lost 0 bases and 4 bases, there was a span of 19 bases. The CDR3 length is 17 residues.

This chain uses TRBV27 with TRBJ1-2, with D possibly matching TRBD1 (6 bases). V shed 5 bases and J shed 0 bases, with 7 bases lying between them. Germline loops: CDR1 MNHEY, CDR2 SMNVEV (reference sequence). The CDR3 covers 13 residues. The chain's CDR3 is CASSGQTNYGYTF. CDR3 sequence (DNA): TGTGCCAGCAGTGGACAGACTAACTATGGCTACACCTTC.

Concerning this clone: Within the sample, other DNA sequences also encode this same CDR3. The chain combines TRBV2 with TRBJ1-2, with TRBD1 identical over 7 bases. The germline CDR1 and CDR2 sequences are SNHLY and FYNNEI. CDR3 length equals 13 residues. The trim removed 1 base at V and 4 bases at J, leaving 0 bases unmatched. CDR3 nucleotides: TGTGCCAGCAGTGAAGGGACAGGCTATGGCTACACCTTC. This codes for CASSEGTGYGYTF.

The table lists this clone with a few counts. V is TRBV20-1 and J is TRBJ2-1; the D gene could be TRBD1 or TRBD2 (5 bases each). The CDR3 covers 14 residues. Trimming removed 3 bases from V and 8 bases from J, with 17 bases in between. Germline V CDR1 and CDR2: DFQATT, SNEGSKA (reference sequence). The CDR3 nucleotides read TGCAGTGCTAGTGGGGGAGTTCTCCGCGATGAGCAGTTCTTC. As protein: CSASGGVLRDEQFF.

Ten or more counts support this clone. The gene calls are TRBV4-1 and TRBJ2-7, with D unresolved. In germline, CDR1 is MGHRA, CDR2 YSYEKL. The ends were cut back, 0 bases at V and 2 bases at J, with 14 bases in the middle. The CDR3 totals 16 residues. CDR3 sequence: CASSQDLFRFAYEQYF. The CDR3 region has the DNA TGCGCCAGCAGCCAAGATCTTTTCAGGTTCGCCTACGAGCAGTACTTC.

The chain is built from TRBV15 and TRBJ1-4, with TRBD1 matching 7 bases. The germline V gene encodes CDR1 LNHNV and CDR2 YYDKDF (reference sequence). With 2 bases clipped from V and 5 bases from J, the junction kept 11 bases outside the gene matches. The CDR3 runs 17 residues. CDR3 coding DNA: TGTGCCACCAGCAGAAGACAGGGCGGAGTGAGAAATGAAAAACTGTTTTTT. It codes for CATSRRQGGVRNEKLFF. The full variable domain, with the rest looked up from reference TRBV15 and TRBJ1-4, is DAMVIQNPRYQVTQFGKPVTLSCSQTLNHNVMYWYQQKSSQAPKLLFHYYDKDFNNEADTPDNFQSRRPNTSFCFLDIRSPGLGDTAMYLCATSRRQGGVRNEKLFFGSGTQLSVL.

This chain links TRBV5-1 with TRBJ2-1; TRBD1 aligns across 9 bases. The CDR3 has 14 residues. With 4 bases clipped from V and 3 bases from J, the junction kept 2 bases outside the gene matches. CDR1 is SGHRS and CDR2 is YFSETQ in the germline V gene. The CDR3 region has the DNA TGCGCCAGCAGCGGGACAGGGAACTACAATGAGCAGTTCTTC. This translates into CASSGTGNYNEQFF. Full variable domain (remainder filled in from reference TRBV5-1 and TRBJ2-1): KAGVTQTPRYLIKTRGQQVTLSCSPISGHRSVSWYQQTPGQGLQFLFEYFSETQRNKGNFPGRFSGRQFSNSRSEMNVSTLELGDSALYLCASSGTGNYNEQFFGPGTRLTVL.

This clone was detected only once. The CDR3 coding sequence is TGTGCTAGTGGCGCTACTAGTTACACCGGGGAGCTGTTTTTT. It is translated as CASGATSYTGELFF. The chain couples TRBV12-5 to TRBJ2-2; D is perhaps TRBD2 (5 bases). The germline gives CDR1 LGHNT, CDR2 FRNRAP. The CDR3 length is 14 residues. Between the trimmed V and J ends, which lost 6 bases and 3 bases, there was a span of 11 bases.

The V call is TRBV7-9, the J call TRBJ1-1; a possible D gene is TRBD1 (5 bases). V was trimmed by 8 bases and J by 4 bases, leaving 20 bases between them. The germline V gene encodes CDR1 SEHNR and CDR2 FQNEAQ (reference sequence). This CDR3 region has 15 residues. This CDR3 reads CASQVGGDYRTEAFF. The CDR3 coding sequence is TGTGCCAGCCAGGTGGGGGGTGATTATCGCACTGAAGCTTTCTTT.

This clone showed up many times. This chain links TRBV7-9 with TRBJ1-2; D is possibly TRBD1 (5 bases). V lost 7 bases to trimming and J lost 3 bases, with 9 bases between them. The CDR3 consists of 12 residues. The germline V gene has CDR1 SEHNR and CDR2 FQNEAQ (reference sequence). The CDR3 DNA is TGTGCCAGCACGGGAGGGGACTATGGCTACACCTTC. It yields the protein CASTGGDYGYTF. Drawing the rest from reference TRBV7-9 and TRBJ1-2, the complete variable domain is DTGVSQNPRHKITKRGQNVTFRCDPISEHNRLYWYRQTLGQGPEFLTYFQNEAQLEKSRLLSDRFSAERPKGSFSTLEIQRTEQGDSAMYLCASTGGDYGYTFGSGTRLTVV.

The chain uses TRBV6-1 and TRBJ1-2; D is perhaps TRBD1 (6 bases). The CDR3 covers 15 residues. Germline V gene sequence: CDR1 MNHNS, CDR2 SASEGT. The germline V and J ends were trimmed by 2 bases and 4 bases, with 14 bases remaining between them. The chain's CDR3 is CASSERGLLGYGYTF. For the CDR3, the DNA is TGTGCCAGCAGTGAAAGGGGGTTGCTAGGCTATGGCTACACCTTC.

This clone turned up a few times. The chain carries TRBV7-9 and TRBJ1-1; D ambiguous. The germline V gene has CDR1 SEHNR and CDR2 FQNEAQ (reference sequence). This CDR3 is built from 13 residues. V was pared by 4 bases and J by 2 bases, with 8 bases between. CDR3 coding DNA: TGTGCCAGCAGCTCACAGAGAAACACTGAAGCTTTCTTT. Protein product: CASSSQRNTEAFF.

The chain recombines TRBV6-1 with TRBJ1-5; no reliable D call. Between the trimmed V and J ends, which lost 1 base and 5 bases, there was a span of 12 bases. This CDR3 comprises 15 residues. CDR1 is MNHNS, CDR2 SASEGT, per germline. The chain's CDR3 is CASSEVFYNDQPQHF. Here the CDR3 DNA reads TGTGCCAGCAGTGAAGTGTTTTACAATGATCAGCCCCAGCATTTT.

The sample holds one count of this clone. V is TRBV6-6 and J is TRBJ2-1; the match to TRBD1 covers 8 bases. J gave up 8 bases and V 0 bases, and 3 bases lay outside the gene matches. Germline lookup yields CDR1 MNHNY and CDR2 SVGAGI (reference sequence). This CDR3 has 14 amino acids. CDR3 nucleotides: TGTGCCAGCAGTTACTCGACAGGGGTCTATGAGCAGTTCTTC. It codes for CASSYSTGVYEQFF.

This sequence joins TRBV10-3 and TRBJ2-7; TRBD1 agrees at 9 bases. V lost 6 bases to trimming and J lost 6 bases; unmatched junction nucleotides: 3. There are 12 residues in the CDR3. CDR1 is ENHRY and CDR2 is SYGVKD in the germline V gene. The CDR3 sequence: CAISGQGSEQYV. The CDR3 DNA reads TGTGCCATCAGCGGACAGGGGAGCGAGCAGTACGTC.